Only one count was recorded for the clone carrying this TCR beta chain. Its antigen is not known. These data come from a study of PD-1 blockade in classical Hodgkin lymphoma. Here immunoSEQ multiplex PCR was the method, and the copy in TCRdb shows in-frame clones only, minus some. Among approximately 160,000 clones listed, under 85% were seen once. Per germline, CDR1 SGHRS and CDR2 YFSETQ. V lost 3 bases, J lost 2 bases, and 29 bases lay in between. The CDR3 is made up of 20 amino acids. All patients experienced relapse after autologous stem cell transplantation, and brentuximab vedotin exposure was variable. Study-wide results and limits: Complete responders' diversity at baseline resembled that of newly diagnosed patients.

This TCR came from a human donor with classical Hodgkin lymphoma. The sequencing here drew on peripheral blood mononuclear cells (PBMCs), taken before the second cycle of nivolumab. V and J are TRBV5-1 and TRBJ2-5; D assignment may be TRBD1 or TRBD2 (5 bases each). CDR3 DNA: TGCGCCAGCAGCTCCCCGATGGGGGACCGTCCACCGAGCTCGCAAGAGACCCAGTACTTC. Residues: CASSSPMGDRPPSSQETQYF.